This T cell receptor (beta chain) came from a study of STAT5B mutations in CD4+ large granular lymphocyte leukemia. V was trimmed by 0 bases and J by 3 bases, leaving 11 bases between them. CDR1 and CDR2 (germline): LGHNA, YNFKEQ. The CDR3 is made up of 15 amino acids. Notes on this clone: Its matching antigen is unknown.

General study points: Data were not HLA-matched across samples. Without putative leukemic clones, patient CD4-sorted repertoires remained more clonal than healthy CD4+ repertoires. 8/27 top patient clones versus 2/35 control clones were TRBV06-family. About a quarter of private leukemic clonotypes occurred rarely in other patients' non-leukemic repertoires.

Profiled with immunoSEQ multiplex PCR; TCRdb holds only in-frame clones, not every one. The table lists 25,000 to 30,000 clones, approximately 75% of them singletons. V is TRBV4-2 and J is TRBJ1-2; D call uncertain. The TCR sequence derives from a human donor in good health. The source material was CD4+ T cells from blood buffy coats. The CDR3 spells CASSQDWNGDYGYTF. DNA for the CDR3: TGTGCCAGCAGCCAAGATTGGAACGGAGACTATGGCTACACCTTC.